These 29 T cell receptor beta chains came from one sample sequenced in a study of T cell repertoires in cytomegalovirus infection. Antigens of these TCRs are unknown. TCRdb reprocessed the reads via MiXCR and lists one record per CDR3 protein. This repertoire shows approximately 120,000 distinct CDR3 sequences, about 31% found once; its top ten account for under 70%. The material sequenced was CD8+ T cells from cultured PBMCs, taken from culture after CMV antigen stimulation. The receptors shown here come from a human donor in good health (CMV status not recorded). Some clones in this sample may be carry-over from other donors' samples.

This clonotype was recorded only once. The chain has TRBV27 and TRBJ2-2; 9 bases map to TRBD1. The germline gives CDR1 MNHEY, CDR2 SMNVEV (reference sequence). The CDR3 runs to 15 residues. The J segment lost 5 bases and the V segment lost 5 bases, leaving 6 bases of the junction unmatched. CDR3 DNA: TGTGCCAGCAGTCTACGGGACAGGGTGACCGGGGAGCTGTTTTTT. Its translation: CASSLRDRVTGELFF.

This clonotype has ten or more counts. The rearrangement uses TRBV5-1 and TRBJ2-3; 8 bases map to TRBD2. Looked up from germline, CDR1 is SGHRS and CDR2 is YFSETQ. This CDR3 has 16 residues. The V segment lost 7 bases and the J segment 0 bases; nucleotides outside the gene matches: 10. CDR3 nucleotide sequence: TGCGCCAGCGGCCTAGGCGGGGGGCGGAGCACAGATACGCAGTATTTT. Residues: CASGLGGGRSTDTQYF.

As for this clonotype: Since a much larger clone is just one base distant, this may be a read error. J is TRBJ1-6 and V is TRBV27; the match to TRBD1 covers 10 bases. CDR3 length equals 15 residues. The germline V gene has CDR1 MNHEY and CDR2 SMNVEV (reference sequence). In DNA, the CDR3 is TGTGCCAGCAGTTCCCGGACAGGGGGTGATTCACCCCTCTACTTT. This codes for CASSSRTGGDSPLYF.

A word on this clonotype: A read error is possible here, since a much larger clone lies one base away. The chain carries TRBV13 and TRBJ2-7; D remains unclear. The CDR3 covers 14 residues. Trimming pared 8 bases from V and 2 bases from J, leaving 16 bases between. Looked up from germline, CDR1 is PRHDT and CDR2 is FYEKMQ (reference sequence). For the CDR3, the DNA is TGTGCCAGCGCTAGGAGAGGAACCACCTACGAGCAGTACTTC. It yields the protein CASARRGTTYEQYF.

This clonotype was seen only a few times. V and J are TRBV10-3 and TRBJ1-6; 7 bases fit TRBD1. V trimming: 2 bases; J trimming: 8 bases; junction bases outside the gene matches: 3. The CDR3 is 14 amino acids. CDR1 and CDR2 from the germline V gene are ENHRY and SYGVKD. The CDR3 DNA reads TGTGCCATCAGTGAGACCGGACAGGATTCACCCCTCCACTTT. This encodes CAISETGQDSPLHF.

The chain is built from TRBV6-5 and TRBJ2-7; no clear D. V lost 0 bases, J lost 0 bases, and 12 bases lay in between. This CDR3 has 16 amino acids. CDR1 is MNHEY, CDR2 SVGAGI, per germline. Here the CDR3 DNA reads TGTGCCAGCAGTTACTCGATAACCGAACCCTCCTACGAGCAGTACTTC. Encoded protein: CASSYSITEPSYEQYF.

The chain couples TRBV27 to TRBJ2-7, with a tentative D call TRBD2 (6 bases). Deletions cut 1 base from V and 2 bases from J, with 9 bases between. CDR3 length equals 14 residues. CDR1 and CDR2 (germline): MNHEY, SMNVEV (reference sequence). CDR3 amino acids: CASSLYPGAYEQYF. The CDR3 DNA reads as TGTGCCAGCAGTTTATACCCGGGGGCCTACGAGCAGTACTTC.

The chain links TRBV2 to TRBJ1-1; 7 nucleotides line up with TRBD1. The CDR3 spans 13 residues. V shed 9 bases and J 0 bases; nucleotides not matched to a gene: 4. Germline V gene sequence: CDR1 SNHLY, CDR2 FYNNEI. The CDR3 loop reads CASTGAMNTEAFF. The CDR3 DNA reads TGTGCCAGTACAGGGGCCATGAACACTGAAGCTTTCTTT.

This chain links TRBV7-2 with TRBJ1-2; TRBD1 aligns across 9 bases. Germline values: CDR1 SGHTA, CDR2 FQGNSA. CDR3 length: 13 amino acids. The trim removed 10 bases at V and 8 bases at J, leaving 11 bases unmatched. The CDR3: CAKNDRGSLGYTF. The CDR3 DNA reads TGTGCCAAAAACGACAGGGGGTCCTTGGGCTACACCTTC.

The rearrangement links TRBV20-1 to TRBJ1-1; the D gene is possibly TRBD1 (5 bases). From germline, CDR1 is DFQATT and CDR2 SNEGSKA (reference sequence). The CDR3 has 15 amino acids. V shed 3 bases and J shed 1 base, with 15 bases lying between them. The CDR3, as DNA: TGCAGTGCTAGCAATCCGGGACTGGGGAACACTGAAGCTTTCTTT. Protein sequence: CSASNPGLGNTEAFF.

This clonotype was detected ten times or more. The chain uses TRBV7-6 and TRBJ2-3; D is unclear. The V gene lost 0 bases and the J gene lost 5 bases, with 6 bases spanning the gap. The CDR3 consists of 13 residues. Germline CDR1 is SGHVS and CDR2 is FNYEAQ. CDR3 DNA: TGTGCCAGCAGCTTAGCTAGGGTAGATACGCAGTATTTT. Its translation: CASSLARVDTQYF.

The chain combines TRBV4-1 with TRBJ2-3, with 8 bases lining up with TRBD2. Trimming cost V 2 bases and J 1 base; bases outside gene matches: 2. Germline-derived CDR1 and CDR2 are MGHRA and YSYEKL. The length of the CDR3 is 15 residues. The CDR3 sequence is CASSQLAGRTDTQYF. CDR3 coding DNA: TGCGCCAGCAGCCAACTAGCGGGTCGCACAGATACGCAGTATTTT.

This clonotype was seen a few times. This rearrangement joins TRBV19 to TRBJ2-3; the D is unclear. With 6 bases removed from V and 6 bases from J, the gap between germline ends came to 19 bases. This CDR3 is 15 amino acids long. CDR1 is LNHDA and CDR2 is SQIVND in the germline V gene (reference sequence). The DNA for the CDR3 is TGTGCCAGTAGCAACGTCAGGCCGACACGGGATACGCAGTATTTT. Protein product: CASSNVRPTRDTQYF.

This clonotype was seen more than once but under ten times. This chain uses TRBV27 with TRBJ2-7; TRBD1 aligns across 11 bases. Germline CDR1 MNHEY, CDR2 SMNVEV (reference sequence). V gave up 5 bases and J gave up 3 bases; unmatched junction bases: 3. The length of the CDR3 is 14 residues. CDR3 protein: CASSRTGGYYEQYF. CDR3 sequence (DNA): TGTGCCAGCAGTCGGACAGGGGGCTACTACGAGCAGTACTTC.

CDR3 residues: CASSPSPGGNYEQYF. For the CDR3, the DNA is TGTGCCAGCAGCCCCTCCCCGGGGGGGAACTACGAGCAGTACTTC. This chain links TRBV7-2 with TRBJ2-7; 8 bases align to TRBD2. The CDR3 length is 15 residues. Germline-derived CDR1 and CDR2 are SGHTA and FQGNSA. The trim removed 5 bases at V and 3 bases at J, leaving 9 bases unmatched. Together with reference TRBV7-2 and TRBJ2-7, the CDR3 gives the full variable domain: GAGVSQSPSNKVTEKGKDVELRCDPISGHTALYWYRQSLGQGLEFLIYFQGNSAPDKSGLPSDRFSAERTGGSVSTLTIQRTQQEDSAVYLCASSPSPGGNYEQYFGPGTRLTVT.

Only a few counts were recorded for this clonotype. The J gene is TRBJ2-2, the V gene TRBV4-1, with D perhaps TRBD2 (5 bases). The CDR3 spans 15 residues. CDR1 and CDR2 from the germline V gene are MGHRA and YSYEKL. V shed 0 bases and J shed 1 base, with 6 bases lying between them. CDR3 amino acids: CASSQDRGNTGELFF. CDR3 nucleotides: TGCGCCAGCAGCCAAGATCGGGGGAACACCGGGGAGCTGTTTTTT.

This clonotype was observed many times. The V and J genes are TRBV4-3 and TRBJ1-1; the D is unclear. With 1 base removed from V and 5 bases from J, the gap between germline ends came to 14 bases. This CDR3 region has 15 residues. Germline CDR1 LGHNA, CDR2 YSLEER. For the CDR3, the DNA is TGCGCCAGCAGCCAAGGGGTGGAGCTGCGGACTGAAGCTTTCTTT. Translated: CASSQGVELRTEAFF.

The chain carries TRBV14 and TRBJ2-6; 8 bases agree with TRBD2. CDR1 SGHDN and CDR2 FVKESK come from the germline V gene. J lost 0 bases, V lost 4 bases, and 2 bases had no gene match. The CDR3 spans 16 residues. The CDR3 DNA sequence: TGTGCCAGCAGCCCTCGGGGGGGCTCTGGGGCCAACGTCCTGACTTTC. This encodes CASSPRGGSGANVLTF.

The sample holds a few counts of this clonotype. The chain joins TRBV7-3 to TRBJ2-3; TRBD2 agrees at 7 bases. Per the germline V gene, CDR1 is SGHTA and CDR2 is FQGTGA. V dropped 7 bases and J dropped 1; count of bases not matched to a gene: 8. This CDR3 is 15 amino acids long. Here the CDR3 reads CASTLLGGGTDTQYF. In DNA form, the CDR3 reads TGTGCCAGCACCTTGTTGGGGGGGGGCACAGATACGCAGTATTTT. Full variable domain (rest looked up from reference TRBV7-3 and TRBJ2-3): GAGVSQTPSNKVTEKGKYVELRCDPISGHTALYWYRQSLGQGPEFLIYFQGTGAADDSGLPNDRFFAVRPEGSVSTLKIQRTERGDSAVYLCASTLLGGGTDTQYFGPGTRLTVL.

The rearrangement links TRBV7-9 to TRBJ2-2, with D perhaps matching TRBD1 (6 bases). V was pared by 6 bases and J by 6 bases, with 11 bases between. Looked up from germline, CDR1 is SEHNR and CDR2 is FQNEAQ (reference sequence). This CDR3 is 13 amino acids long. The CDR3 nucleotides read TGTGCCAGCAGAGCAGACAGGTCCGGGGAGCTGTTTTTT. Its translation is CASRADRSGELFF.

The rearrangement uses TRBV27 and TRBJ2-3; 8 bases agree with TRBD1. V dropped 2 bases and J dropped 2; count of bases not matched to a gene: 3. The CDR3 covers 15 residues. Germline loops: CDR1 MNHEY, CDR2 SMNVEV (reference sequence). The DNA for the CDR3 is TGTGCCAGCAGTTTACAGGGGGCTATCACAGATACGCAGTATTTT. It yields the protein CASSLQGAITDTQYF.

The gene calls are TRBV18 and TRBJ2-1, with TRBD1 matching 8 bases. The CDR3 extends over 14 amino acids. The germline V gene has CDR1 KGHSH and CDR2 LQKENI. V lost 2 bases to trimming and J lost 9 bases; unmatched junction nucleotides: 6. CDR3 loop: CASSPGRGQSEQFF. In DNA, the CDR3 is TGTGCCAGCTCACCAGGCAGGGGGCAGAGTGAGCAGTTCTTC.

The chain uses TRBV5-6 and TRBJ2-6; D unclear. The CDR3 runs to 15 residues. Trimming took off 2 bases at V and 2 bases at J, with 8 bases between the two ends. In germline, CDR1 is SGHDT, CDR2 YYEEEE. CDR3 sequence (DNA): TGTGCCAGCAGCTTAGGCCGCACTGGGGCCAACGTCCTGACTTTC. Translated: CASSLGRTGANVLTF. Complete variable domain (other parts from reference TRBV5-6 and TRBJ2-6): DAGVTQSPTHLIKTRGQQVTLRCSPKSGHDTVSWYQQALGQGPQFIFQYYEEEERQRGNFPDRFSGHQFPNYSSELNVNALLLGDSALYLCASSLGRTGANVLTFGAGSRLTVL.

The chain combines TRBV7-2 with TRBJ2-5, with TRBD2 as a possible D gene (5 bases). The CDR3 contains 13 residues. Germline V CDR1 and CDR2: SGHTA, FQGNSA. The V end was cut by 3 bases, the J end by 4 bases, with 9 bases between. CDR3 bases: TGTGCCAGCAGCTTCGGACTTGTAGAGACCCAGTACTTC. This gives the protein CASSFGLVETQYF.

The chain is built from TRBV15 and TRBJ1-5, with 8 bases lining up with TRBD1. J gave up 4 bases and V 5 bases, and 10 bases lay outside the gene matches. CDR1 LNHNV and CDR2 YYDKDF come from the germline V gene (reference sequence). CDR3 length equals 16 residues. For the CDR3, the DNA is TGTGCCACCAGCGCATCAGGGACAGGTATGAATCAGCCCCAGCATTTT. It specifies CATSASGTGMNQPQHF. The variable domain in full, completed from reference TRBV15 and TRBJ1-5, reads DAMVIQNPRYQVTQFGKPVTLSCSQTLNHNVMYWYQQKSSQAPKLLFHYYDKDFNNEADTPDNFQSRRPNTSFCFLDIRSPGLGDTAMYLCATSASGTGMNQPQHFGDGTRLSIL.

In its sample, this clonotype was seen once. V is TRBV4-2 and J is TRBJ2-2; D gene ambiguous. The CDR3 contains 15 residues. Trimming removed 0 bases at V and 6 bases at J, with 11 bases between. Germline values: CDR1 LGHNA, CDR2 YNFKEQ. The CDR3 sequence: CASSQDFTAPGELFF. CDR3 nucleotide sequence: TGTGCCAGCAGCCAAGATTTTACAGCTCCCGGGGAGCTGTTTTTT.

The V gene is TRBV13, the J gene TRBJ2-2, with D unresolved. The germline V gene encodes CDR1 PRHDT and CDR2 FYEKMQ (reference sequence). Trimming shortened V by 5 bases and J by 6 bases, and 10 bases separated the two germline ends. The CDR3 has 13 residues. CDR3 DNA: TGTGCCAGCAGCCTAAGGGTGTCCGGGGAGCTGTTTTTT. Translation gives CASSLRVSGELFF.

The chain combines TRBV5-1 with TRBJ2-2; 10 bases match TRBD1. The germline CDR1 and CDR2 sequences are SGHRS and YFSETQ. After removal of 0 bases from V and 5 bases from J, the junction contained 7 bases not matched to a gene. This CDR3 region has 17 residues. CDR3 DNA: TGCGCCAGCAGCTTGGGCGACAGGGGGCTTCTTACCGGGGAGCTGTTTTTT. Protein product: CASSLGDRGLLTGELFF. The full variable domain, rest sourced from reference TRBV5-1 and TRBJ2-2, is KAGVTQTPRYLIKTRGQQVTLSCSPISGHRSVSWYQQTPGQGLQFLFEYFSETQRNKGNFPGRFSGRQFSNSRSEMNVSTLELGDSALYLCASSLGDRGLLTGELFFGEGSRLTVL.

In this sample, this clonotype turned up many times. The chain combines TRBV19 with TRBJ1-2, with 9 bases lining up with TRBD1. V lost 3 bases and J lost 7; bases outside the gene matches: 6. In germline, CDR1 is LNHDA, CDR2 SQIVND (reference sequence). This CDR3 is built from 14 residues. CDR3 region: CASSMEQGARGYTF. For the CDR3, the DNA is TGTGCCAGTAGTATGGAACAGGGGGCGCGTGGCTACACCTTC.